Listed below are T cell receptor beta chains from one sample, sequenced in a study of OX40 agonist ivuxolimab in advanced cancers. Clones were read by immunoSEQ multiplex PCR, and TCRdb kept only the in-frame ones, dropping some. The profile shows tens of thousands of clones, roughly 77% of them singletons. This specimen was CD4+ or CD8+ T cells sorted from blood, taken in a trial of the OX40 agonist ivuxolimab. The origin of the receptors is an adult with an advanced solid tumor such as melanoma, head and neck, liver or kidney cancer. Both conserved end residues are part of each CDR3. Fields, in order: D gene, V gene, J gene, clone size, CDR3 protein, CDR3 DNA. A D gene is named only where the DNA matches it firmly. Where a row states a size, it is once, few, many or the class of an expanded clone; other rows omit it.

>NA|TRBV6-1|TRBJ1-2|NA
CASSSGTSGYTF
TGTGCCAGCAGTTCAGGTACTAGTGGCTACACCTTC
>TRBD1|TRBV6-5|TRBJ1-2|NA
CASRRDSSVSGYTF
TGTGCCAGCAGAAGGGACAGTTCCGTTTCTGGCTACACCTTC
>TRBD1|TRBV5-1|TRBJ1-3|NA
CASSETGLSGNTIYF
TGCGCCAGCAGCGAGACAGGGCTCTCTGGAAACACCATATATTTT
>NA|TRBV18|TRBJ1-4|NA
CASSPLAGHSNEKLFF
TGTGCCAGCTCACCACTCGCGGGACACAGTAATGAAAAACTGTTTTTT
>NA|TRBV7-6|TRBJ1-4|NA
CASSLTAGGNEKLFF
TGTGCCAGCAGCCTGACTGCGGGGGGTAATGAAAAACTGTTTTTT
>TRBD1|TRBV29-1|TRBJ2-7|NA
CSVGDRGYEQYF
TGCAGCGTTGGGGACAGGGGTTACGAGCAGTACTTC
>NA|TRBV5-1|TRBJ2-7|NA
CASSVGTRGEWKVQYF
TGCGCCAGCAGCGTAGGCACCAGGGGGGAATGGAAGGTGCAGTACTTC
>NA|TRBV2|TRBJ2-3|NA
CASRETAFSTDTQYF
TGTGCCAGCAGGGAGACAGCTTTTAGCACAGATACGCAGTATTTT
>TRBD2|TRBV15|TRBJ2-5|NA
CATSRALAGQETQYF
TGTGCCACCAGCAGAGCCCTAGCGGGCCAAGAGACCCAGTACTTC
>TRBD2|TRBV9|TRBJ2-2|NA
CASSGGLAGNTGELFF
TGTGCCAGCAGCGGAGGACTAGCGGGAAACACCGGGGAGCTGTTTTTT
>TRBD1|TRBV10-3|TRBJ1-1|NA
CASRRDPTGGASEAFF
TGTGCCAGCCGCCGAGACCCGACAGGGGGCGCCTCTGAAGCTTTCTTT
>TRBD2|TRBV13|TRBJ2-3|NA
CASSFAAGGQLSTDTQYF
TGTGCCAGCAGCTTTGCAGCGGGGGGTCAGCTTAGCACAGATACGCAGTATTTT
>TRBD1|TRBV19|TRBJ2-7|few
CASRQGSGEQYF
TGTGCCAGCAGACAGGGGAGTGGCGAGCAGTACTTC
>NA|TRBV5-1|TRBJ1-3|NA
CASSLGGTLYSGNTIYF
TGCGCCAGCAGCTTGGGCGGGACGCTCTACTCTGGAAACACCATATATTTT
>NA|TRBV19|TRBJ1-2|NA
CASGTGKDNYGYTF
TGTGCCAGTGGGACCGGAAAAGATAACTATGGCTACACCTTC
>NA|TRBV7-9|TRBJ1-1|once
CASSTTGDSNTEAFF
TGTGCCAGCAGCACGACAGGCGACTCGAACACTGAAGCTTTCTTT
>TRBD2|TRBV18|TRBJ2-7|NA
CASSPGGVNEQYF
TGTGCCAGCTCACCAGGGGGGGTCAACGAGCAGTACTTC
>TRBD2|TRBV5-1|TRBJ2-7|NA
CASSLAGLSGSTYEQYF
TGCGCCAGCAGCTTGGCCGGTCTTAGCGGGAGCACGTACGAGCAGTACTTC
>NA|TRBV6-1|TRBJ1-2|once
CASSEGGFGGYTF
TGTGCCAGCAGTGAAGGCGGCTTTGGGGGCTACACCTTC
>NA|TRBV30|TRBJ2-2|once
CASSPIQGSFGGELFF
TGTGCCTCATCCCCTATCCAGGGTTCTTTTGGCGGGGAGCTGTTTTTT
>NA|TRBV19|TRBJ2-1|NA
CATRMRGLDNEQFF
TGTGCCACCCGCATGCGGGGGCTGGACAATGAGCAGTTCTTC
>NA|TRBV4-1|TRBJ1-5|NA
CASSQVRSNQPQHF
TGCGCCAGCAGCCAAGTACGTAGCAATCAGCCCCAGCATTTT
>TRBD1|TRBV18|TRBJ2-1|NA
CASSPPGTGYNEQFF
TGTGCCAGCTCACCACCGGGGACAGGGTATAATGAGCAGTTCTTC
>TRBD2|TRBV27|TRBJ2-3|NA
CASRTGLAIVTDTQYF
TGTGCCAGCAGAACGGGACTAGCGATTGTTACAGATACGCAGTATTTT
>NA|TRBV19|TRBJ2-7|NA
CASSISYPYEQYF
TGTGCCAGTAGTATAAGCTATCCCTACGAGCAGTACTTC
>TRBD1|TRBV25-1|TRBJ2-3|NA
CASSGGQVTDTQYF
TGTGCCAGCAGTGGGGGACAGGTCACAGATACGCAGTATTTT